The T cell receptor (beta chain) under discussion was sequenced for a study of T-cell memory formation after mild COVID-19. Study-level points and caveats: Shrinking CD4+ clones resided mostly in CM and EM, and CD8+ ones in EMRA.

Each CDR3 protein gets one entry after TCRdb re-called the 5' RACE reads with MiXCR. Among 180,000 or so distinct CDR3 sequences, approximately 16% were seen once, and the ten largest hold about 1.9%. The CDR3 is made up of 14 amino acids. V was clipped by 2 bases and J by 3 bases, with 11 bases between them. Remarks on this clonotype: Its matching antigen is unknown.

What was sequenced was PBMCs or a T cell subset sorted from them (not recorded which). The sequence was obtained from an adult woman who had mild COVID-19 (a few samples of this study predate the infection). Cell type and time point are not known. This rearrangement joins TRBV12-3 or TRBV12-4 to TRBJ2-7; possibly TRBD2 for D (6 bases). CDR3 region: CASSLRWRDYEQYF. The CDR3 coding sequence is TGTGCCAGCAGTTTACGGTGGAGGGACTACGAGCAGTACTTC.